This TCR beta chain comes out of a study of blood T cell repertoires in COVID-19. In the study's own analysis: Reference gene primer amplification in the assay estimated nucleated cell counts. Sequencing was performed with immunoSEQ multiplex PCR; in TCRdb, only in-frame clones are kept and a portion is missing. That table furnishes V, J and clone size, whereas the DNA furnished D and trimming. Found here are 100,000 to 150,000 clones, 92% of them singletons; the top ten hold 2.1%. The Seattle patients joined while their infection was active and were tracked longitudinally afterward. V dropped 2 bases and J dropped 1 base, with 14 bases sitting between them. The CDR3 totals 16 residues. From germline, CDR1 is SGHDN and CDR2 FVKESK.

Sequencing used peripheral blood. The V gene is TRBV14, the J gene TRBJ2-5; TRBD2 might be the D (6 bases). This TCR came from a man aged 50-59 years with COVID-19, enrolled during active disease. For the CDR3, the DNA is TGTGCCAGCAGCCAATACCTCGGGGGTACCCAAGAGACCCAGTACTTC. Translating it yields CASSQYLGGTQETQYF.